This T cell receptor (beta chain) originates from a study of T cell responses to AZD1222 COVID-19 vaccine. The CDR3 is made up of 11 amino acids. V lost 6 bases, J lost 5 bases, and 8 bases lay in between. Germline CDR1 SGHRS, CDR2 YFSETQ. Sequenced by immunoSEQ multiplex PCR; TCRdb stores in-frame clones only, minus some. The sample has about 150,000 clones, 91% seen once. The V and J genes are TRBV5-1 and TRBJ2-5, with D hard to call. The sequence was obtained from an adult who received the AZD1222 COVID-19 vaccine. The specimen was peripheral blood, collected 28 days after the second AZD1222 dose. The DNA for the CDR3 is TGCGCCAGCACTGATCGGGAGACCCAGTACTTC. Its protein is CASTDRETQYF.